This TCR beta chain was documented in a study of blood T cells in healthy people across ages. Study in general: Through template switching, about one barcoded beta molecule was captured per two T cells, as measured in model experiments.

Healthy Caucasian individuals from Russia aged roughly 6 to 95 were enrolled as donors. Extraction of total RNA produced a minimum of 5 micrograms from each sample. This CDR3 spans 15 amino acids. Germline-derived CDR1 and CDR2 are SNHLY and FYNNEI. Alongside a J-beta primer mix, a sample-barcoded 5' primer served in a second PCR lasting about 7 to 11 cycles. Via MiXCR, TCRdb re-called the 5' RACE reads, giving one row per CDR3 protein. In the table there are 550,000 to 750,000 distinct CDR3 sequences, around 20% of which are singletons. The rearrangement joins TRBV2 to TRBJ2-1; 7 bases map to TRBD1. The J call may be mistaken, given a closer DNA end match to TRBJ2-7. This receptor was taken from a man between 65 and 79 years old in good health. The sample was blood. CDR3 in DNA: TGTGCCAGCAGTCGGGACAGCGCAAGCTCCTACGAGCAGTACTTC. It encodes CASSRDSASSYEQYF.